Below, 14 T cell receptor beta chains from the same sample are listed, as sequenced in a study of yellow fever vaccine responses in identical twins. A single record per CDR3 protein comes from TCRdb applying MiXCR to the RT-PCR reads. Of 4,500 or so distinct CDR3 sequences listed, about 82% are singletons. The sample consisted of T cells from blood (PBMCs), unsorted or a sorted subset (not recorded which), taken before or after yellow fever vaccination (not recorded which). These receptors were obtained from a woman between 18 and 29 years old who received the yellow fever vaccine.

This clonotype has only a few counts. V gene TRBV6-2 or TRBV6-3 combines with J gene TRBJ2-1; TRBD1 is a possible D gene (5 bases). V lost 6 bases to trimming and J lost 2 bases, with 14 bases between them. The CDR3 runs to 15 residues. Germline V gene data show CDR1 as MNHEY and CDR2 as SVGEGT. The CDR3 nucleotides read TGTGCCAGCAGCCACCCCCGACAGACCTACAATGAGCAGTTCTTC. It yields the protein CASSHPRQTYNEQFF.

V gene TRBV10-1 combines with J gene TRBJ2-5, with 7 nucleotides matching TRBD2. V gave up 0 bases and J gave up 3 bases; unmatched junction bases: 4. CDR1 is WNHNN and CDR2 is SYGVQD in the germline V gene (reference sequence). The CDR3 has 15 amino acids. CDR3 sequence: CASSESGTKKETQYF. The CDR3 bases are TGCGCCAGCAGTGAGTCCGGGACTAAGAAAGAGACCCAGTACTTC.

This sequence joins TRBV11-1 and TRBJ2-1, with 15 bases fitting TRBD2. The germline CDR1 and CDR2 sequences are SGHAT and FQDESV (reference sequence). The V gene end was trimmed by 0 bases and the J gene end by 2 bases; junction bases not matched to a gene: 8. The CDR3 has 20 amino acids. CDR3: CASSLAGGLAGGYAYNEQFF. The CDR3 DNA reads TGTGCCAGCAGCTTAGCAGGGGGACTAGCGGGAGGCTACGCCTACAATGAGCAGTTCTTC.

This rearrangement joins TRBV2 to TRBJ2-1; D is possibly TRBD2 (7 bases). The CDR3 runs to 15 residues. V was clipped by 2 bases and J by 6 bases, with 14 bases between them. Germline CDR1 is SNHLY and CDR2 is FYNNEI. In DNA, the CDR3 is TGTGCCAGCAGTGAACTGGGGGGGCTACGCAATGAGCAGTTCTTC. It codes for CASSELGGLRNEQFF.

This clonotype was seen just once. The rearrangement links TRBV2 to TRBJ2-7; D not certain. The germline gives CDR1 SNHLY, CDR2 FYNNEI. V was clipped by 3 bases and J by 2 bases, with 11 bases between them. The CDR3 covers 14 residues. The CDR3 region has the DNA TGTGCCAGCAGTGATGTGGCGGTGACCTACGAGCAGTACTTC. Its translation: CASSDVAVTYEQYF.

The chain recombines TRBV10-3 with TRBJ2-7; 7 nucleotides agree with TRBD1. V shed 6 bases, J shed 5 bases, and the junction held 19 bases outside the gene matches. CDR1 is ENHRY, CDR2 SYGVKD, per germline. There are 17 residues in the CDR3. The CDR3 bases are TGTGCCATCAGGGCGGATCCGTCCGAAGACAGGGCACACGAGCAGTACTTC. It specifies CAIRADPSEDRAHEQYF.

This chain joins TRBV5-5 and TRBJ2-7; D gene unclear. V gave up 0 bases and J gave up 7 bases, with 11 bases separating them. Germline V gene lookup returns CDR1 SGHKS and CDR2 YYEKEE (reference sequence). The CDR3 runs 13 residues. The CDR3 nucleotides read TGTGCCAGCAGCTTGGCCCTATTGAGGGAGCAGTACTTC. This gives the protein CASSLALLREQYF.

The chain links TRBV3-1 to TRBJ2-7, with a weak D call TRBD2 (5 bases). The CDR3 is made up of 16 amino acids. V lost 0 bases to trimming and J lost 1 base, with 13 bases between them. CDR1 LGHDT and CDR2 YNNKEL come from the germline V gene (reference sequence). CDR3 protein: CASSQDTGSSSYEQYF. The CDR3 region has the DNA TGTGCCAGCAGCCAAGATACGGGGTCGTCGTCCTACGAGCAGTACTTC.

The chain joins TRBV5-1 to TRBJ2-3; D is unclear. The CDR3 sequence is 15 residues long. Trimming removed 3 bases at V and 0 bases at J, with 11 bases between. Germline CDR1 is SGHRS and CDR2 is YFSETQ. The CDR3 here is CASSSFAASTDTQYF. The CDR3, as DNA: TGCGCCAGCAGCTCCTTCGCTGCAAGCACAGATACGCAGTATTTT.

The J gene is TRBJ2-7, the V gene TRBV15; D may match TRBD1 or TRBD2 (5 bases each). This CDR3 is 17 amino acids long. Germline CDR1 is LNHNV and CDR2 is YYDKDF (reference sequence). The ends were cut back, 0 bases at V and 3 bases at J, with 18 bases in the middle. The CDR3 loop reads CATSRESKTGTLYEQYF. The CDR3 region has the DNA TGTGCCACCAGCAGAGAATCCAAAACGGGGACCCTCTACGAGCAGTACTTC. Looking up the rest from reference TRBV15 and TRBJ2-7 gives the full variable domain: DAMVIQNPRYQVTQFGKPVTLSCSQTLNHNVMYWYQQKSSQAPKLLFHYYDKDFNNEADTPDNFQSRRPNTSFCFLDIRSPGLGDTAMYLCATSRESKTGTLYEQYFGPGTRLTVT.

The chain uses TRBV20-1 and TRBJ1-1; D remains ambiguous. Germline loops: CDR1 DFQATT, CDR2 SNEGSKA (reference sequence). The germline V and J ends were trimmed by 1 base and 3 bases, with 9 bases remaining between them. This CDR3 has 13 residues. CDR3 in DNA: TGCAGTGCTAGAGTTCTGGCATACACTGAAGCTTTCTTT. It encodes CSARVLAYTEAFF.

The chain combines TRBV7-3 with TRBJ2-5; D gene uncertain. V was pared by 1 base and J by 5 bases, with 2 bases between. Germline loops: CDR1 SGHTA, CDR2 FQGTGA. The CDR3 runs to 11 residues. CDR3 nucleotide sequence: TGTGCCAGCAGCTTAAAGGAGACCCAGTACTTC. This translates into CASSLKETQYF.

This chain uses TRBV18 with TRBJ2-7; 8 bases agree with TRBD1. J was trimmed by 3 bases and V by 5 bases; bases with no gene match: 9. This CDR3 is built from 15 residues. Looked up from germline, CDR1 is KGHSH and CDR2 is LQKENI. CDR3 nucleotide sequence: TGTGCCAGCTCAAGCTGCGGGACAGGATTCTACGAGCAGTACTTC. It translates to CASSSCGTGFYEQYF.

This clonotype was counted a single time. The rearrangement uses TRBV11-3 and TRBJ2-1; D is possibly TRBD2 (6 bases). V lost 2 bases and J 6 bases, leaving 11 bases between the germline ends. The CDR3 extends over 14 amino acids. Germline CDR1 is SGHNT and CDR2 is YENEEA. The CDR3 DNA sequence: TGTGCCAGCAGCTTACGGGGGAGTTCCAATGAGCAGTTCTTC. Translated: CASSLRGSSNEQFF. The full variable domain, completed using reference TRBV11-3 and TRBJ2-1, is EAGVVQSPRYKIIEKKQPVAFWCNPISGHNTLYWYLQNLGQGPELLIRYENEEAVDDSQLPKDRFSAERLKGVDSTLKIQPAELGDSAVYLCASSLRGSSNEQFFGPGTRLTVL.